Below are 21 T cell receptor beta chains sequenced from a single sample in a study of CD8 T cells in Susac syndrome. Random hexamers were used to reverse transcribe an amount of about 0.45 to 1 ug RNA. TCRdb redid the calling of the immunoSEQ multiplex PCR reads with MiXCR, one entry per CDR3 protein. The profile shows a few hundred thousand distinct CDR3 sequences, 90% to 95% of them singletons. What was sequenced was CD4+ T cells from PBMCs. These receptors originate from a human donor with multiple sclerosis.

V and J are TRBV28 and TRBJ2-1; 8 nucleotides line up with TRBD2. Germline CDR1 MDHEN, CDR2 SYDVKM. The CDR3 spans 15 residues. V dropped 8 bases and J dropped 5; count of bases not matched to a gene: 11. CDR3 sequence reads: CASAFGGAGNNEQFF. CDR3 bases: TGTGCCAGCGCATTCGGGGGGGCGGGGAACAATGAGCAGTTCTTC.

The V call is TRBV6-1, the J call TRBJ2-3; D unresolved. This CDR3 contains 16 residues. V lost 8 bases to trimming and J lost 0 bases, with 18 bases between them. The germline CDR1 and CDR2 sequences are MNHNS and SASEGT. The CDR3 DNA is TGTGCCAGCGCGGTTAGGCCACTTCGAAGCACAGATACGCAGTATTTT. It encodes CASAVRPLRSTDTQYF.

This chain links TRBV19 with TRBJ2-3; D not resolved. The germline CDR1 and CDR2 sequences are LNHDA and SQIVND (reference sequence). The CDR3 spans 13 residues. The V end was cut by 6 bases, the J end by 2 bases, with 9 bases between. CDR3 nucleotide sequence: TGTGCCAGTAGCGTCGCTTTCACAGATACGCAGTATTTT. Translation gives CASSVAFTDTQYF.

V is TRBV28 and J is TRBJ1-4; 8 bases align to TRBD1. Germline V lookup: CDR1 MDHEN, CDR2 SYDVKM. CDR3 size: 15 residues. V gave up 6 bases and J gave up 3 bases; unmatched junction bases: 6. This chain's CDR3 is CASRLPGGSNEKLFF. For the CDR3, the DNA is TGTGCCAGCAGACTCCCAGGGGGCTCTAATGAAAAACTGTTTTTT.

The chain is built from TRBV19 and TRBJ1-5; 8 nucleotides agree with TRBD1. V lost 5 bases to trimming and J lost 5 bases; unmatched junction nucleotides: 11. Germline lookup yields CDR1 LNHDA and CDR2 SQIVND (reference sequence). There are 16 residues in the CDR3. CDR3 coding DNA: TGTGCCAGTAGTCCGGCAAAAGGACAGGGACATCAGCCCCAGCATTTT. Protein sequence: CASSPAKGQGHQPQHF. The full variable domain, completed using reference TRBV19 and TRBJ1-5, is DGGITQSPKYLFRKEGQNVTLSCEQNLNHDAMYWYRQDPGQGLRLIYYSQIVNDFQKGDIAEGYSVSREKKESFPLTVTSAQKNPTAFYLCASSPAKGQGHQPQHFGDGTRLSIL.

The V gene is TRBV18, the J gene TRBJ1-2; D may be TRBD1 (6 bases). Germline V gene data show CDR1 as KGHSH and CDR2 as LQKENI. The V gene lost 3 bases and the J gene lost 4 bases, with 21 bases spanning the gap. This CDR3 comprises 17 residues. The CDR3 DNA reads TGTGCCAGCTCACCCCAATCCGTCACGACAGGAGTCTATGGCTACACCTTC. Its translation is CASSPQSVTTGVYGYTF.

The CDR3 here is CASSESSGVTDTQYF. Here the CDR3 DNA reads TGTGCCAGCAGTGAATCTAGCGGGGTCACAGATACGCAGTATTTT. The chain is built from TRBV2 and TRBJ2-3, with TRBD2 matching 9 bases. Germline V gene data show CDR1 as SNHLY and CDR2 as FYNNEI. J was trimmed by 2 bases and V by 2 bases; bases with no gene match: 2. The CDR3 is made up of 15 amino acids. Full variable domain (remainder filled in from reference TRBV2 and TRBJ2-3): EPEVTQTPSHQVTQMGQEVILRCVPISNHLYFYWYRQILGQKVEFLVSFYNNEISEKSEIFDDQFSVERPDGSNFTLKIRSTKLEDSAMYFCASSESSGVTDTQYFGPGTRLTVL.

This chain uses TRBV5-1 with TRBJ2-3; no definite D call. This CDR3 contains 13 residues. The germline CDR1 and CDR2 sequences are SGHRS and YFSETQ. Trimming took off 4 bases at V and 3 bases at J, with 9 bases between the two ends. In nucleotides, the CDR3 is TGCGCCAGCAGCATATCCCCTACAGATACGCAGTATTTT. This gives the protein CASSISPTDTQYF.

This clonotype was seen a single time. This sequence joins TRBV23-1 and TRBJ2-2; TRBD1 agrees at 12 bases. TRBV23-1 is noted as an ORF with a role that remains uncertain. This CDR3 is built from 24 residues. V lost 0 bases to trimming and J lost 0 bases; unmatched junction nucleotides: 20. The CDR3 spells CASSQSRGQGAELTSGPNTGELFF. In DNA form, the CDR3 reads TGCGCCAGCAGTCAATCAAGGGGACAGGGGGCCGAGTTAACTAGCGGGCCGAACACCGGGGAGCTGTTTTTT.

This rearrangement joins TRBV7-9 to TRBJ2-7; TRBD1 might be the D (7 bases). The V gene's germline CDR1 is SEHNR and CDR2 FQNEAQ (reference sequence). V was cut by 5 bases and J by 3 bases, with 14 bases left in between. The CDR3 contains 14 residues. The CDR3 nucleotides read TGTGCCAGCAGCGGAGGGGGCAGGGGCTACGAGCAGTACTTC. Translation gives CASSGGGRGYEQYF.

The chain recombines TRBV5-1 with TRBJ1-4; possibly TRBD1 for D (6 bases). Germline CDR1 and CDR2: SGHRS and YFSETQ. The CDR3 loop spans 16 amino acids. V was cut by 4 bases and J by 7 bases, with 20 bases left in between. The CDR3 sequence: CASSRVAGGSGEKLFF. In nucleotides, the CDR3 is TGCGCCAGCAGCCGAGTTGCGGGGGGCTCTGGTGAAAAACTGTTTTTT.

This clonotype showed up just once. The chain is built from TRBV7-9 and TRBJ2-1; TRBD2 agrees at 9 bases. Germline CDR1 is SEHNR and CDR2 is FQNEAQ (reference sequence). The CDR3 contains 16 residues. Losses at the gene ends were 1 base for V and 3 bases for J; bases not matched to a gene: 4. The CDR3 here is CASSLDAGGVYNEQFF. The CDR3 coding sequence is TGTGCCAGCAGCTTAGATGCGGGGGGGGTCTACAATGAGCAGTTCTTC.

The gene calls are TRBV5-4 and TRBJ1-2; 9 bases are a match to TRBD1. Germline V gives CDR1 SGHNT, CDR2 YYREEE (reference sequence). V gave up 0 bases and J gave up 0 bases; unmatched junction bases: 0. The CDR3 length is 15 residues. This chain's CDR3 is CASSLGTGANYGYTF. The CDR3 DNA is TGTGCCAGCAGCTTGGGGACAGGGGCTAACTATGGCTACACCTTC. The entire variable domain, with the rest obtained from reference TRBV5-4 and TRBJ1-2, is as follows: ETGVTQSPTHLIKTRGQQVTLRCSSQSGHNTVSWYQQALGQGPQFIFQYYREEENGRGNFPPRFSGLQFPNYSSELNVNALELDDSALYLCASSLGTGANYGYTFGSGTRLTVV.

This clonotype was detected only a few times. The CDR3: CASSSGQFTDTQYF. DNA of the CDR3: TGTGCCAGCAGCTCGGGACAGTTCACAGATACGCAGTATTTT. The chain joins TRBV7-8 to TRBJ2-3; 7 nucleotides match TRBD1. The CDR3 spans 14 residues. Germline trimming cut 4 bases from V and 2 bases from J; bases unmatched to any gene: 3. CDR1 is SGHVS, CDR2 FQNEAQ, per germline.

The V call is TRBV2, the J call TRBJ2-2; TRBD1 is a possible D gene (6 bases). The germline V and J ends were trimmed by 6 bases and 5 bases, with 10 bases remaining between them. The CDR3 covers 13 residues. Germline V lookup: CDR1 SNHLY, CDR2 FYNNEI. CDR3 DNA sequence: TGTGCCAGCAGCCAGGGGTGGACCGGGGAGCTGTTTTTT. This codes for CASSQGWTGELFF.

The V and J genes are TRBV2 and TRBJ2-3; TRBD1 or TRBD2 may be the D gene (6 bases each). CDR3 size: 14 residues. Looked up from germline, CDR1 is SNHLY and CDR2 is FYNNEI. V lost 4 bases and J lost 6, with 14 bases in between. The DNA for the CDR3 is TGTGCCAGCAGTGTTGGGGGGCCCCAGGATACGCAGTATTTT. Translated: CASSVGGPQDTQYF.

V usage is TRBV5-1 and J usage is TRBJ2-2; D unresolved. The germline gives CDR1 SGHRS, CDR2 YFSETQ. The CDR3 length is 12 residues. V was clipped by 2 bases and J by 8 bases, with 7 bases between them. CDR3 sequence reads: CASSFQTGELFF. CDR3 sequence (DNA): TGCGCCAGCAGCTTCCAGACGGGGGAGCTGTTTTTT.

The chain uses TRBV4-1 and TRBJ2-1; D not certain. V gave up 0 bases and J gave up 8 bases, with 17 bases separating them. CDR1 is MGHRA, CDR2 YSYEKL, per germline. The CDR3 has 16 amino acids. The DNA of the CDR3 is TGCGCCAGCAGCCAAGAAGGTAGGGCTAGTCAGGATGAGCAGTTCTTC. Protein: CASSQEGRASQDEQFF.

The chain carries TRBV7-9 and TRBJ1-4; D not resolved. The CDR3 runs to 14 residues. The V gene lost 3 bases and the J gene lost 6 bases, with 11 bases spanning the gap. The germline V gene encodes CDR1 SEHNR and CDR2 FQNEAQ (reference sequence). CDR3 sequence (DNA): TGTGCCAGCAGCTTTTCCCTGTCCGATGAAAAACTGTTTTTT. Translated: CASSFSLSDEKLFF.

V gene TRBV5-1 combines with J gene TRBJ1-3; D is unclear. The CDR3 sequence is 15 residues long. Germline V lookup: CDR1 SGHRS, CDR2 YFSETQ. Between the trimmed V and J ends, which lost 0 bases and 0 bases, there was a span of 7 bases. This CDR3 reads CASSLEADSGNTIYF. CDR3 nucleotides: TGCGCCAGCAGCTTGGAGGCAGACTCTGGAAACACCATATATTTT.

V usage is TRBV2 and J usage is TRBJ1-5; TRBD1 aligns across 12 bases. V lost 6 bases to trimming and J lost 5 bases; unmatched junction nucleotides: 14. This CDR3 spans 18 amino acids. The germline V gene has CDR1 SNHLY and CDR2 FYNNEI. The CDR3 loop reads CASSQLLTRDRGHQPQHF. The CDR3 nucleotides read TGTGCCAGCAGCCAGCTCCTTACTCGGGACAGGGGGCATCAGCCCCAGCATTTT.